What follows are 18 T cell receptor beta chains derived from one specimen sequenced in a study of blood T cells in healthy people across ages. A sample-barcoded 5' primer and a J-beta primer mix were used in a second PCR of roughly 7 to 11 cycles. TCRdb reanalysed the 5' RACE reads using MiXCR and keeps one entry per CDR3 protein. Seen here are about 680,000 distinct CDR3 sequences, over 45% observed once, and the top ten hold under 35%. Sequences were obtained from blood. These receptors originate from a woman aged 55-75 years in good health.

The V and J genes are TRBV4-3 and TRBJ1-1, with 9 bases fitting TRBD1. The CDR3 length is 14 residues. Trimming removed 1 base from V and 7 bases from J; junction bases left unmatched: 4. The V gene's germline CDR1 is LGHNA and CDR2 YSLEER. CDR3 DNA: TGCGCCAGCAGCCAAGGGACGGACAGGGGTGAAGCTTTCTTT. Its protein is CASSQGTDRGEAFF.

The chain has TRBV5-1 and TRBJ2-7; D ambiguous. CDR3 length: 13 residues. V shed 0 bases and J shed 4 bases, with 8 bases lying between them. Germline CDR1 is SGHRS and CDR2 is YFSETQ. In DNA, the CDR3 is TGCGCCAGCAGCTTGGAGGACGGATACGAGCAGTACTTC. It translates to CASSLEDGYEQYF.

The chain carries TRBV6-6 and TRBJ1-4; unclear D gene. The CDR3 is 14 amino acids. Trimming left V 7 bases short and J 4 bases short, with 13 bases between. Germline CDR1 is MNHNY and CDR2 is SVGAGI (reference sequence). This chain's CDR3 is CASMGRMLNEKLFF. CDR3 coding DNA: TGTGCCAGCATGGGTCGGATGCTTAATGAAAAACTGTTTTTT.

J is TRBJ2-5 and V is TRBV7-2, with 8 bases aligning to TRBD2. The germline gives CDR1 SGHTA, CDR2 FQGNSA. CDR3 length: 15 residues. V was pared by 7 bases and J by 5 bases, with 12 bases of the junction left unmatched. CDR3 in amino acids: CASTPGGASSETQYF. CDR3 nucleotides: TGTGCCAGCACACCGGGGGGGGCTAGTAGTGAGACCCAGTACTTC.

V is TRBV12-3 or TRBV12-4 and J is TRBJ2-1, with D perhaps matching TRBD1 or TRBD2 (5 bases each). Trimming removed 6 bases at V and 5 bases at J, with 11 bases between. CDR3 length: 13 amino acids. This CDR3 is CASSWDGDNEQFF. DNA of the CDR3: TGTGCCAGCAGCTGGGACGGAGACAATGAGCAGTTCTTC.

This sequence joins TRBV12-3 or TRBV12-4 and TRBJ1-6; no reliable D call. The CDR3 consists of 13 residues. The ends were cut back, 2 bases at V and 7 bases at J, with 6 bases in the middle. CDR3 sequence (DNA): TGTGCCAGCAGTTTACAGACGAATTCACCCCTCCACTTT. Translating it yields CASSLQTNSPLHF.

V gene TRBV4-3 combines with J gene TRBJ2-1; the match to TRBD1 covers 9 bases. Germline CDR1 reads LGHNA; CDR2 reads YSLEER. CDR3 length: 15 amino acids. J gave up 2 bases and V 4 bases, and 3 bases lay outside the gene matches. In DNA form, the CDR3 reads TGCGCCAGCAGCCCAAACAGGGGGCCCTACAATGAGCAGTTCTTC. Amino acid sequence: CASSPNRGPYNEQFF.

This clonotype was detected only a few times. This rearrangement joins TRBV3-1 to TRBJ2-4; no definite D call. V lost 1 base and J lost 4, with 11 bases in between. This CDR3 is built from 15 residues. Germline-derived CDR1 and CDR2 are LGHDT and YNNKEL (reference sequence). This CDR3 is CASSQGAGLKNIQYF. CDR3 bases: TGTGCCAGCAGCCAAGGGGCAGGATTAAAAAACATTCAGTACTTC.

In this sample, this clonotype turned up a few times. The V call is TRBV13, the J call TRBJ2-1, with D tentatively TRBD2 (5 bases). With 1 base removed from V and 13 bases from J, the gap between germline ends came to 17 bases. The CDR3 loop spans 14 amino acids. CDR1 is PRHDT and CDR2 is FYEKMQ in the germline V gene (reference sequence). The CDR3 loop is CASSLVQRQETQFF. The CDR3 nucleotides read TGTGCCAGCAGCTTAGTGCAGCGGCAAGAGACCCAGTTCTTC.

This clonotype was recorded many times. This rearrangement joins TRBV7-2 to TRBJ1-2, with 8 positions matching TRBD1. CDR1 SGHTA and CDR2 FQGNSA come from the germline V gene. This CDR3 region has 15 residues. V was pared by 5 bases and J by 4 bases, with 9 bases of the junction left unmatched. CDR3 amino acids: CASSQSTTGGYGYTF. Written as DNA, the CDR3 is TGTGCCAGCAGCCAATCTACTACAGGGGGCTATGGCTACACCTTC.

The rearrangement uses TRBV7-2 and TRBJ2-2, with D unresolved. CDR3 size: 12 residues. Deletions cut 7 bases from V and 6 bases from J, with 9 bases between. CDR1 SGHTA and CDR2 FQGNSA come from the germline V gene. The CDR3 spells CASNVWPGELFF. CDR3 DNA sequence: TGTGCCAGCAACGTATGGCCCGGGGAGCTGTTTTTT.

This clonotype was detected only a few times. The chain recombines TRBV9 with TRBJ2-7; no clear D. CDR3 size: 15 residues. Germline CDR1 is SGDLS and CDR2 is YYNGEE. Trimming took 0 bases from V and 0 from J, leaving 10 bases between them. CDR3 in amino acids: CASSVVPVSSYEQYF. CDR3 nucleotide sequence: TGTGCCAGCAGCGTAGTTCCAGTTAGCTCCTACGAGCAGTACTTC.

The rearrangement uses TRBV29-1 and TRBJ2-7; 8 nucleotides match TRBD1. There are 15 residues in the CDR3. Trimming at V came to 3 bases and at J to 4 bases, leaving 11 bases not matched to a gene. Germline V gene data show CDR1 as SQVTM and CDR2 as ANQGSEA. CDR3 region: CSVDGADRGAYEQYF. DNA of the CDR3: TGCAGCGTTGACGGAGCCGACAGGGGTGCGTACGAGCAGTACTTC.

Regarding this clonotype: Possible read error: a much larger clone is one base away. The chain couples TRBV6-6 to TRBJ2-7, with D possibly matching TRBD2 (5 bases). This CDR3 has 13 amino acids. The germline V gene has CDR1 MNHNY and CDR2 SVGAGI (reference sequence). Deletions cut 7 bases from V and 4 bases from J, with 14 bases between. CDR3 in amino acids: CASNVEEEYEQYF. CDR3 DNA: TGTGCCAGCAACGTCGAGGAGGAGTACGAGCAGTACTTC.

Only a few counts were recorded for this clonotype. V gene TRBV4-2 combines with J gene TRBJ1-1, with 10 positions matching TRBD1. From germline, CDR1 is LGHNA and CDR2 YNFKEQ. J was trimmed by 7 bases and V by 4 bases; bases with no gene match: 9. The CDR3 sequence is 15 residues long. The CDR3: CASSLDGTGEGEAFF. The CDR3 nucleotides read TGTGCCAGCAGCCTGGATGGGACAGGGGAAGGTGAAGCTTTCTTT.

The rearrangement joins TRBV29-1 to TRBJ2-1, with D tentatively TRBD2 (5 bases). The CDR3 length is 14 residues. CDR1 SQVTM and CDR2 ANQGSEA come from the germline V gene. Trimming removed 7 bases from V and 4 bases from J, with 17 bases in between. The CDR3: CSGGSPGLYNEQFF. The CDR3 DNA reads TGCAGCGGAGGATCACCGGGATTATACAATGAGCAGTTCTTC.

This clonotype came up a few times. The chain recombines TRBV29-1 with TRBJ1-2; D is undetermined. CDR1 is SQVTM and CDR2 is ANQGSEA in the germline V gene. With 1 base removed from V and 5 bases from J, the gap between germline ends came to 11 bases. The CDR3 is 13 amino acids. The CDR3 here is CSVEVPGEYGYTF. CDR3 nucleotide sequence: TGCAGCGTTGAAGTCCCCGGGGAGTATGGCTACACCTTC.

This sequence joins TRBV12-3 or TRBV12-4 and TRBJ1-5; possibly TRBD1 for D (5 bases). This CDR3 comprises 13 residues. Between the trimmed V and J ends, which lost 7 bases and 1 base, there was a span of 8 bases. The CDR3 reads CASTGVSNQPQHF. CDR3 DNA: TGTGCCAGCACGGGGGTAAGCAATCAGCCCCAGCATTTT.